Listed below are T cell receptor beta chains from one sample, sequenced in a study of T cell responses to AZD1222 COVID-19 vaccine. Clones were sequenced by immunoSEQ multiplex PCR, and TCRdb holds only the in-frame ones, with some missing. The sample has about 99,000 clones, less than 95% seen once; the top ten hold about 4.8%. This specimen was peripheral blood, taken on day 0 of AZD1222 vaccination. The receptors here all came from an adult in good health. The CDR3 runs from the conserved cysteine through the conserved F or W. D genes are given only for firm matches. Clone sizes are given selectively: once, few, many, or a class where the clone is expanded.

clone size: once; D gene: TRBD1; J gene: TRBJ1-6; V gene: TRBV5-6; CDR3 protein: CASSWGTGGFSPLHF; CDR3 DNA: TGTGCCAGCAGCTGGGGCACAGGGGGCTTTTCACCCCTCCACTTT
clone size: -; D gene: -; J gene: TRBJ2-4; V gene: TRBV11-2; CDR3 protein: CASSLRVADPKNIQYF; CDR3 DNA: TGTGCCAGCAGCTTAAGGGTGGCCGACCCGAAAAACATTCAGTACTTC
clone size: -; D gene: TRBD2; J gene: TRBJ2-5; V gene: TRBV9; CDR3 protein: CASNSGGSQETQYF; CDR3 DNA: TGTGCCAGCAACAGCGGGGGAAGCCAAGAGACCCAGTACTTC
clone size: -; D gene: -; J gene: TRBJ2-7; V gene: TRBV7-9; CDR3 protein: CASSLLTYEQYF; CDR3 DNA: TGTGCCAGCAGCCTCCTGACCTACGAGCAGTACTTC
clone size: few; D gene: -; J gene: TRBJ1-5; V gene: TRBV24-1; CDR3 protein: CATSVPGGTQHF; CDR3 DNA: TGTGCCACCAGTGTTCCCGGGGGCACCCAGCATTTT
clone size: -; D gene: -; J gene: TRBJ2-7; V gene: TRBV15; CDR3 protein: CATSRAGAEPTYEQYF; CDR3 DNA: TGTGCCACCAGCAGAGCGGGGGCAGAACCCACCTACGAGCAGTACTTC
clone size: -; D gene: TRBD2; J gene: TRBJ2-7; V gene: TRBV6-1; CDR3 protein: CASSEFSGVSSYEQYF; CDR3 DNA: TGTGCCAGCAGCGAATTTAGCGGGGTTAGCTCCTACGAGCAGTACTTC
clone size: -; D gene: -; J gene: TRBJ1-2; V gene: TRBV15; CDR3 protein: CATSRVPGLGYTF; CDR3 DNA: TGTGCCACCAGCAGAGTCCCAGGGTTAGGCTACACCTTC
clone size: -; D gene: -; J gene: TRBJ2-5; V gene: TRBV29-1; CDR3 protein: CSVWLTLLETQYF; CDR3 DNA: TGCAGCGTTTGGCTCACTTTACTGGAGACCCAGTACTTC
clone size: -; D gene: TRBD1; J gene: TRBJ2-6; V gene: TRBV20-1; CDR3 protein: CSASRWGQGARGANVLTF; CDR3 DNA: TGCAGTGCTAGTCGGTGGGGACAGGGGGCGCGTGGGGCCAACGTCCTGACTTTC
clone size: -; D gene: TRBD1; J gene: TRBJ1-6; V gene: TRBV7-9; CDR3 protein: CASSTGGPDRVGPPLHF; CDR3 DNA: TGTGCCAGCAGCACCGGGGGCCCGGACAGGGTCGGTCCACCCCTCCACTTT
clone size: -; D gene: -; J gene: TRBJ1-5; V gene: TRBV4-2; CDR3 protein: CASSPDGTDAHPQHF; CDR3 DNA: TGTGCCAGCAGTCCCGACGGGACTGACGCGCATCCCCAGCATTTT
clone size: -; D gene: -; J gene: TRBJ2-3; V gene: TRBV7-3; CDR3 protein: CASSLGDQNTQYF; CDR3 DNA: TGTGCCAGCAGCTTGGGGGACCAGAATACGCAGTATTTT
clone size: -; D gene: -; J gene: TRBJ1-1; V gene: TRBV6-2/TRBV6-3; CDR3 protein: CASSYSPYYMNTEAFF; CDR3 DNA: TGTGCCAGCAGTTATTCCCCATACTACATGAACACTGAAGCTTTCTTT
clone size: -; D gene: -; J gene: TRBJ2-7; V gene: TRBV9; CDR3 protein: CASSVARGTGEQYF; CDR3 DNA: TGTGCCAGCAGCGTAGCTCGAGGGACGGGCGAGCAGTACTTC
clone size: -; D gene: -; J gene: TRBJ2-2; V gene: TRBV30; CDR3 protein: CAWGAGSFIGELFF; CDR3 DNA: TGTGCCTGGGGGGCAGGCAGTTTTATCGGGGAGCTGTTTTTT
clone size: once; D gene: -; J gene: TRBJ1-2; V gene: TRBV12-3/TRBV12-4; CDR3 protein: CASSLIQGYGYTF; CDR3 DNA: TGTGCCAGCAGTTTGATCCAGGGCTATGGCTACACCTTC
clone size: -; D gene: -; J gene: TRBJ2-1; V gene: TRBV5-1; CDR3 protein: CASSLDLSSYNEQFF; CDR3 DNA: TGCGCCAGCAGCTTGGATTTGAGCTCCTACAATGAGCAGTTCTTC
clone size: -; D gene: -; J gene: TRBJ1-2; V gene: TRBV18; CDR3 protein: CASQNDGSADYTF; CDR3 DNA: TGTGCCAGCCAAAACGACGGGTCAGCCGACTACACCTTC
clone size: -; D gene: TRBD2; J gene: TRBJ2-2; V gene: TRBV2; CDR3 protein: CASSLLAGDTGELFF; CDR3 DNA: TGTGCCAGCAGTCTACTAGCGGGGGACACCGGGGAGCTGTTTTTT
clone size: -; D gene: -; J gene: TRBJ2-7; V gene: TRBV19; CDR3 protein: CATNGGYEQYF; CDR3 DNA: TGTGCCACAAACGGGGGCTACGAGCAGTACTTC
clone size: -; D gene: -; J gene: TRBJ1-5; V gene: TRBV7-9; CDR3 protein: CASSLAGTSNQPQHF; CDR3 DNA: TGTGCCAGCAGCTTAGCAGGGACTAGCAATCAGCCCCAGCATTTT
clone size: -; D gene: -; J gene: TRBJ1-2; V gene: TRBV10-3; CDR3 protein: CAISEGTGYGYTF; CDR3 DNA: TGTGCCATCAGTGAGGGCACAGGCTATGGCTACACCTTC
clone size: -; D gene: TRBD1; J gene: TRBJ1-3; V gene: TRBV2; CDR3 protein: CASSAGQGDGNTIYF; CDR3 DNA: TGTGCCAGCAGTGCGGGACAGGGGGACGGAAACACCATATATTTT
clone size: -; D gene: -; J gene: TRBJ1-3; V gene: TRBV5-1; CDR3 protein: CASRRGDGSSGNTIYF; CDR3 DNA: TGCGCCAGCAGAAGGGGAGACGGGAGCTCTGGAAACACCATATATTTT
clone size: -; D gene: TRBD2; J gene: TRBJ2-1; V gene: TRBV2; CDR3 protein: CASSGLAGGESEQFF; CDR3 DNA: TGTGCCAGCAGTGGACTAGCGGGGGGCGAAAGTGAGCAGTTCTTC
clone size: -; D gene: -; J gene: TRBJ1-1; V gene: TRBV12-3/TRBV12-4; CDR3 protein: CASSLTANTEAFF; CDR3 DNA: TGTGCCAGCAGTTTAACCGCGAACACTGAAGCTTTCTTT
clone size: -; D gene: TRBD2; J gene: TRBJ2-1; V gene: TRBV10-2; CDR3 protein: CASSELAAWGGEQFF; CDR3 DNA: TGCGCCAGCAGTGAGTTAGCGGCGTGGGGAGGGGAGCAGTTCTTC
clone size: -; D gene: -; J gene: TRBJ1-1; V gene: TRBV7-8; CDR3 protein: CASTPGRANTEAFF; CDR3 DNA: TGTGCCAGCACCCCGGGGAGGGCGAACACTGAAGCTTTCTTT
clone size: -; D gene: TRBD1; J gene: TRBJ1-1; V gene: TRBV5-4; CDR3 protein: CASRRTGQNTEAFF; CDR3 DNA: TGTGCCAGCAGACGGACAGGACAGAACACTGAAGCTTTCTTT
clone size: -; D gene: -; J gene: TRBJ1-2; V gene: TRBV18; CDR3 protein: CASSPGQVDGYTF; CDR3 DNA: TGTGCCAGCTCACCCGGCCAAGTCGATGGCTACACCTTC
clone size: -; D gene: TRBD1; J gene: TRBJ1-1; V gene: TRBV5-5; CDR3 protein: CASSPGGQGGTEAFF; CDR3 DNA: TGTGCCAGCAGCCCAGGGGGCCAGGGCGGCACTGAAGCTTTCTTT
clone size: -; D gene: -; J gene: TRBJ1-5; V gene: TRBV3-1/TRBV3-2; CDR3 protein: CASSQERGDGQPQHF; CDR3 DNA: TGTGCCAGCAGCCAAGAAAGGGGAGACGGTCAGCCCCAGCATTTT
clone size: -; D gene: -; J gene: TRBJ1-3; V gene: TRBV30; CDR3 protein: CAWSVRGDTIYF; CDR3 DNA: TGTGCCTGGAGTGTACGGGGGGACACCATATATTTT
clone size: -; D gene: -; J gene: TRBJ1-3; V gene: TRBV19; CDR3 protein: CASSIVSGTAGNTIYF; CDR3 DNA: TGTGCCAGTAGTATAGTGTCGGGTACTGCTGGAAACACCATATATTTT
clone size: -; D gene: -; J gene: TRBJ2-5; V gene: TRBV5-1; CDR3 protein: CASSSQPGLQETQYF; CDR3 DNA: TGCGCCAGCAGCTCCCAACCGGGACTCCAAGAGACCCAGTACTTC
clone size: -; D gene: TRBD2; J gene: TRBJ2-2; V gene: TRBV7-9; CDR3 protein: CASSPQGLAAGELFF; CDR3 DNA: TGTGCCAGCAGCCCCCAGGGACTAGCAGCCGGGGAGCTGTTTTTT